These 19 T cell receptor beta chains were sequenced from one sample in a study of blood T cell repertoires in COVID-19. Data came from immunoSEQ multiplex PCR; TCRdb stores just in-frame clones and leaves some out. The sample consists of roughly 250,000 clones, 80% to 85% of them appearing once. Sequencing used peripheral blood. These receptors all stem from a woman aged 35 to 49 who had recovered from COVID-19.

The rearrangement links TRBV2 to TRBJ2-2; 7 positions match TRBD1. CDR3 length: 16 amino acids. Germline V gene data show CDR1 as SNHLY and CDR2 as FYNNEI. Losses at the gene ends were 2 bases for V and 1 base for J; bases not matched to a gene: 4. The CDR3 is CASSEHRQGNTGELFF. The CDR3 coding sequence is TGTGCCAGCAGTGAACATAGACAGGGGAACACCGGGGAGCTGTTTTTT.

The chain couples TRBV7-9 to TRBJ2-7; weak D call: TRBD2 (7 bases). Trimming shortened V by 8 bases and J by 3 bases, and 17 bases separated the two germline ends. The CDR3 is made up of 14 amino acids. Germline values: CDR1 SEHNR, CDR2 FQNEAQ (reference sequence). In nucleotides, the CDR3 is TGTGCCAGCGCCGCCGGGGGGCTTAACTACGAGCAGTACTTC. Protein sequence: CASAAGGLNYEQYF.

This chain connects TRBV10-1 to TRBJ2-5, with D unclear. Looked up from germline, CDR1 is WNHNN and CDR2 is SYGVQD (reference sequence). Between the trimmed V and J ends, which lost 0 bases and 5 bases, there was a span of 10 bases. The CDR3 spans 14 residues. For the CDR3, the DNA is TGCGCCAGCAGTGAGTCGGAAGCGCGGGAGACCCAGTACTTC. Its protein product is CASSESEARETQYF.

CDR3 coding DNA: TGTGCCAGCAGCTCAGGGGGACGTAATGAAAAACTGTTTTTT. Its translation is CASSSGGRNEKLFF. The chain has TRBV28 and TRBJ1-4; TRBD1 agrees at 7 bases. Germline lookup yields CDR1 MDHEN and CDR2 SYDVKM. The CDR3 runs to 14 residues. After removal of 6 bases from V and 4 bases from J, the junction contained 5 bases not matched to a gene.

The V gene is TRBV2, the J gene TRBJ2-5, with 8 bases lining up with TRBD2. The V gene end was trimmed by 3 bases and the J gene end by 6 bases; junction bases not matched to a gene: 6. CDR1 is SNHLY and CDR2 is FYNNEI in the germline V gene. The CDR3 has 14 residues. The CDR3 loop is CASSEVLADKTQYF. The CDR3 nucleotides read TGTGCCAGCAGTGAGGTACTAGCGGACAAGACCCAGTACTTC.

This chain links TRBV27 with TRBJ1-6, with 8 bases identical to TRBD1. The V and J ends lost 6 bases and 4 bases, in that order; junction bases with no gene match: 5. Looked up from germline, CDR1 is MNHEY and CDR2 is SMNVEV (reference sequence). This CDR3 region has 15 residues. The CDR3, as DNA: TGTGCCAGCAGCGAAGGGACAGGTTATAATTCACCCCTCCACTTT. Protein sequence: CASSEGTGYNSPLHF.

The V gene is TRBV19, the J gene TRBJ1-1; a possible D gene is TRBD1 (5 bases). The germline V gene has CDR1 LNHDA and CDR2 SQIVND (reference sequence). This CDR3 comprises 14 residues. V lost 0 bases to trimming and J lost 6 bases, with 11 bases between them. CDR3 amino acids: CASSIEGGAPEAFF. The CDR3 DNA sequence: TGTGCCAGTAGTATAGAGGGAGGGGCACCTGAAGCTTTCTTT.

The chain joins TRBV10-3 to TRBJ1-2, with 12 bases aligning to TRBD1. This CDR3 is built from 15 residues. Per the germline V gene, CDR1 is ENHRY and CDR2 is SYGVKD. J was trimmed by 7 bases and V by 6 bases; bases with no gene match: 9. The CDR3 nucleotides read TGTGCCATCAGGCCGGGACAGGGGGCGCAAGGTGGCTACACCTTC. This translates into CAIRPGQGAQGGYTF.

This clone was recorded once. The CDR3 is CASSQTQSVTGNSPLHF. The CDR3 coding sequence is TGCGCCAGCAGCCAAACTCAGAGCGTGACAGGGAATTCACCCCTCCACTTT. The chain has TRBV4-1 and TRBJ1-6; 7 bases match TRBD1. Unmatched junction bases numbered 11, after V lost 2 bases and J lost 7 bases. The CDR3 runs 17 residues. CDR1 and CDR2 from the germline V gene are MGHRA and YSYEKL.

The chain links TRBV6-4 to TRBJ1-2; 7 nucleotides align to TRBD1. With 3 bases clipped from V and 6 bases from J, the junction kept 16 bases outside the gene matches. The CDR3 is 17 amino acids. The germline V gene encodes CDR1 MRHNA and CDR2 SNTAGT. The CDR3 bases are TGTGCCAGCAGTGAGCAGACAGGGTACGAAGGGATTCATGGCTACACCTTC. Translation: CASSEQTGYEGIHGYTF.

The CDR3 is CASSYRTGTNYGYTF. The CDR3 coding sequence is TGTGCCAGCAGCTACAGGACAGGGACAAACTATGGCTACACCTTC. The V call is TRBV3-1 (or the pseudogene TRBV3-2), the J call TRBJ1-2; 8 bases agree with TRBD1. After removal of 5 bases from V and 2 bases from J, the junction contained 7 bases not matched to a gene. The CDR3 sequence is 15 residues long. CDR1 and CDR2 from the germline V gene are LGHDT and YNNKEL (reference sequence).

This clone was detected a few times. The chain is built from TRBV7-9 and TRBJ2-7; D is undetermined. With 5 bases removed from V and 0 bases from J, the gap between germline ends came to 11 bases. Germline V gene data show CDR1 as SEHNR and CDR2 as FQNEAQ (reference sequence). CDR3 length: 14 amino acids. The CDR3 sequence: CASSHGSSSYEQYF. As DNA, the CDR3 is TGTGCCAGCAGCCACGGGTCGAGCTCCTACGAGCAGTACTTC.

This chain joins TRBV7-9 and TRBJ2-5; TRBD2 matches 8 bases. With V trimmed by 7 bases and J by 3 bases, 4 bases remained unmatched. Per the germline V gene, CDR1 is SEHNR and CDR2 is FQNEAQ (reference sequence). This CDR3 is built from 13 residues. CDR3 DNA: TGTGCCAGCATGCGGGGGGTGGAAGAGACCCAGTACTTC. It is translated as CASMRGVEETQYF.

This chain uses TRBV5-5 with TRBJ1-4, with D possibly matching TRBD1 (5 bases). Germline values: CDR1 SGHKS, CDR2 YYEKEE (reference sequence). The CDR3 sequence is 14 residues long. V was cut by 5 bases and J by 7 bases, with 15 bases left in between. The CDR3 nucleotides are TGTGCCAGCAGATATCAAGCAGGGTTTGAAAAACTGTTTTTT. It encodes CASRYQAGFEKLFF. The variable domain in full, completed from reference TRBV5-5 and TRBJ1-4, reads DAGVTQSPTHLIKTRGQQVTLRCSPISGHKSVSWYQQVLGQGPQFIFQYYEKEERGRGNFPDRFSARQFPNYSSELNVNALLLGDSALYLCASRYQAGFEKLFFGSGTQLSVL.

The genes are TRBV4-1 and TRBJ1-6, with D possibly being TRBD1 (6 bases). V gave up 6 bases and J gave up 10 bases, with 13 bases separating them. CDR1 and CDR2 (germline): MGHRA, YSYEKL. This CDR3 region has 13 residues. In nucleotides, the CDR3 is TGCGCCAGCAGTGGCCGGGGGGGCTCACCCCTCCACTTT. Its protein is CASSGRGGSPLHF.

V is TRBV12-5 and J is TRBJ1-2, with unresolved D. Trimming pared 0 bases from V and 0 bases from J, leaving 8 bases between. CDR3 length: 15 residues. Per germline, CDR1 LGHNT and CDR2 FRNRAP. The DNA of the CDR3 is TGTGCTAGTGGTTTGGTAACGGGAACTAACTATGGCTACACCTTC. The encoded protein is CASGLVTGTNYGYTF.

This chain joins TRBV3-1 (or the pseudogene TRBV3-2) and TRBJ1-5; no clear D gene. The V end was cut by 1 base, the J end by 6 bases, with 10 bases between. Per germline, CDR1 LGHDT and CDR2 YNNKEL (reference sequence). This CDR3 has 14 amino acids. CDR3 sequence (DNA): TGTGCCAGCAGCCAAGGCGCGCTTCGTCAGCCCCAGCATTTT. It specifies CASSQGALRQPQHF.

The chain carries TRBV15 and TRBJ1-4; D gene unclear. The CDR3 loop spans 13 amino acids. CDR1 is LNHNV, CDR2 YYDKDF, per germline (reference sequence). V lost 5 bases and J lost 6, with 10 bases in between. The CDR3 coding sequence is TGTGCCACCAGCGTAACCTCGGATGAAAAACTGTTTTTT. Protein sequence: CATSVTSDEKLFF.

In DNA form, the CDR3 reads TGCGCCAGCAGCTTGGGTGGGAGATGGGACGAGCAGTACTTC. Translated, it gives CASSLGGRWDEQYF. The rearrangement joins TRBV5-1 to TRBJ2-7; possibly TRBD2 for D (5 bases). The length of the CDR3 is 14 residues. Trimming took off 0 bases at V and 5 bases at J, with 12 bases between the two ends. The germline V gene encodes CDR1 SGHRS and CDR2 YFSETQ.